This T cell receptor beta chain was observed in a study of cytomegalovirus exposure and HLA in healthy donors. The overall study: Genotyping showed around 81% of fewer than 500 donors falling in the Caucasian-associated ancestry cluster.

This CDR3 contains 11 residues. Germline V CDR1 and CDR2: MNHEY, SMNVEV (reference sequence). V shed 8 bases, J shed 5 bases, and the junction held 1 base outside the gene matches. Use of 60 Vbeta and 13 Jbeta primers characterized the PCR. Source study methods: Later analysis identified 65 million to 80 million unique TCR beta chains, approximately 11 million shared. Libraries were prepared by immunoSEQ multiplex PCR; TCRdb keeps only in-frame clonotypes and omits some of them. That table gives V, J and clone size, and the DNA gave D and trimming. The sample contains over 65,000 clones, 81% of which appear only once.

Sequencing was carried out using PBMCs. The chain links TRBV27 to TRBJ1-2; 8 nucleotides match TRBD1. The TCR comes from a human donor in good health. The CDR3 spells CASRTGYGYTF. DNA for the CDR3: TGTGCCAGCCGGACAGGGTATGGCTACACCTTC.